Given below is one T cell receptor beta chain in context. Its antigen is unknown. The data derive from a study of OX40 agonist ivuxolimab in advanced cancers. Overall study results and limits: The CD4+ and CD8+ T cells in the blood had expanded clonally by week 6 at 0.1 to 3.0 mg/kg.

Sequencing was performed with immunoSEQ multiplex PCR; in TCRdb, only in-frame clones are kept and a portion is missing. The table includes more than 15,000 clones, roughly 84% detected once. This CDR3 comprises 15 residues. Germline-derived CDR1 and CDR2 are MNHEY and SVGAGI. V was shortened by 4 bases and J by 0 bases, with 13 bases between the two germline ends. The sequence was obtained from an adult with an advanced solid tumor such as melanoma, head and neck, liver or kidney cancer. The source was CD4+ or CD8+ T cells sorted from blood, collected in a trial of the OX40 agonist ivuxolimab. The gene calls are TRBV6-5 and TRBJ2-7; D gene ambiguous. In DNA, the CDR3 is TGTGCCAGCAGTTCCAACCCCGGAAGCTCCTACGAGCAGTACTTC. Translated: CASSSNPGSSYEQYF.